Shown below are 5 T cell receptor beta chains from a single sample sequenced in a study of T cell responses to AZD1222 COVID-19 vaccine. Only in-frame clones appear in the TCRdb table, and some are missing; sequencing was by immunoSEQ multiplex PCR. The table includes some 65,000 clones, more than 65% detected once. Sequences were derived from peripheral blood, sampled on day 0 of MenACWY control vaccination. These receptors all come from an adult in good health.

The chain recombines TRBV6-5 with TRBJ2-7, with 9 bases fitting TRBD1. CDR1 is MNHEY and CDR2 is SVGAGI in the germline V gene. The ends lost 6 bases at V and 5 bases at J; junction bases unmatched: 8. The CDR3 length is 14 residues. DNA of the CDR3: TGTGCCAGCAGAGACAGGGGGGGGCTTGACGAGCAGTACTTC. Its translation: CASRDRGGLDEQYF.

The V gene is TRBV28, the J gene TRBJ1-1, with 7 bases matching TRBD1. The CDR3 is 16 amino acids. The J segment lost 0 bases and the V segment lost 6 bases, leaving 10 bases of the junction unmatched. Looked up from germline, CDR1 is MDHEN and CDR2 is SYDVKM. CDR3 bases: TGTGCCAGCAGCATAGGGGGCTATAGGATGAACACTGAAGCTTTCTTT. Translating gives CASSIGGYRMNTEAFF.

The V gene is TRBV28, the J gene TRBJ1-4; D may be TRBD1 (6 bases). CDR3 length equals 15 residues. V was pared by 5 bases and J by 6 bases, with 16 bases between. CDR1 is MDHEN and CDR2 is SYDVKM in the germline V gene. CDR3 nucleotides: TGTGCCAGCAGTCCCCCCGGGGAGGGGGATGAAAAACTGTTTTTT. Translation gives CASSPPGEGDEKLFF.

This chain links TRBV7-2 with TRBJ2-2; tentatively, D is TRBD1 (6 bases). This CDR3 has 15 amino acids. Germline-derived CDR1 and CDR2 are SGHTA and FQGNSA. V lost 5 bases and J 4 bases, leaving 14 bases between the germline ends. Here the CDR3 reads CASSAQGFITGELFF. The CDR3 DNA reads TGTGCCAGCAGCGCACAGGGTTTTATCACCGGGGAGCTGTTTTTT.

This clone rates as medium-sized. The chain uses TRBV2 and TRBJ2-2; D may be TRBD2 (6 bases). V was pared by 7 bases and J by 5 bases, with 8 bases between. Per germline, CDR1 SNHLY and CDR2 FYNNEI. CDR3 size: 12 residues. CDR3 DNA sequence: TGTGCCAGCACGGGGGAAACCGGGGAGCTGTTTTTT. Translating gives CASTGETGELFF.